Listed here are 5 T cell receptor beta chains from one sample, sequenced in a study of siplizumab effects on memory and regulatory T cells. Assay used: immunoSEQ multiplex PCR; TCRdb lists only in-frame clones, some missing. The table records about 120,000 clones, roughly 94% of them present only once. Sequencing used non-Treg CD4+ T cells sorted from blood. These receptors were taken from a human donor in good health.

The chain recombines TRBV11-2 with TRBJ1-1; D is undetermined. The germline V gene encodes CDR1 SGHAT and CDR2 FQNNGV. This CDR3 region has 13 residues. V shed 4 bases and J shed 0 bases, with 6 bases lying between them. CDR3 protein: CASSSQMNTEAFF. CDR3 bases: TGTGCCAGCAGCTCTCAGATGAACACTGAAGCTTTCTTT.

V gene TRBV6-5 combines with J gene TRBJ1-2; D remains ambiguous. Per germline, CDR1 MNHEY and CDR2 SVGAGI. The CDR3 totals 13 residues. Trimming took 5 bases from V and 1 from J, leaving 8 bases between them. CDR3 sequence: CASSEGSNYGYTF. In DNA, the CDR3 is TGTGCCAGCAGTGAGGGTAGTAACTATGGCTACACCTTC.

The chain couples TRBV7-8 to TRBJ1-3; no clear D. CDR1 SGHVS and CDR2 FQNEAQ come from the germline V gene. The CDR3 loop spans 15 amino acids. Trimming removed 1 base at V and 0 bases at J, with 7 bases between. The CDR3 DNA reads as TGTGCCAGCAGCTTAGAGCGCTACTCTGGAAACACCATATATTTT. Translation gives CASSLERYSGNTIYF.

This clone is a singleton in its sample. The rearrangement links TRBV27 to TRBJ2-1, with D perhaps TRBD2 (5 bases). Trimming took off 5 bases at V and 5 bases at J, with 16 bases between the two ends. The CDR3 loop spans 15 amino acids. Germline-derived CDR1 and CDR2 are MNHEY and SMNVEV (reference sequence). The chain's CDR3 is CASSPLGVGDNEQFF. The DNA of the CDR3 is TGTGCCAGCAGTCCTCTCGGGGTCGGCGACAATGAGCAGTTCTTC.

J is TRBJ2-1 and V is TRBV11-2, with 8 nucleotides matching TRBD1. Per germline, CDR1 SGHAT and CDR2 FQNNGV. V lost 2 bases to trimming and J lost 4 bases; unmatched junction nucleotides: 4. CDR3 size: 15 residues. This chain's CDR3 is CASSLITGGYNEQFF. CDR3 nucleotide sequence: TGTGCCAGCAGCTTAATAACAGGGGGGTACAATGAGCAGTTCTTC.